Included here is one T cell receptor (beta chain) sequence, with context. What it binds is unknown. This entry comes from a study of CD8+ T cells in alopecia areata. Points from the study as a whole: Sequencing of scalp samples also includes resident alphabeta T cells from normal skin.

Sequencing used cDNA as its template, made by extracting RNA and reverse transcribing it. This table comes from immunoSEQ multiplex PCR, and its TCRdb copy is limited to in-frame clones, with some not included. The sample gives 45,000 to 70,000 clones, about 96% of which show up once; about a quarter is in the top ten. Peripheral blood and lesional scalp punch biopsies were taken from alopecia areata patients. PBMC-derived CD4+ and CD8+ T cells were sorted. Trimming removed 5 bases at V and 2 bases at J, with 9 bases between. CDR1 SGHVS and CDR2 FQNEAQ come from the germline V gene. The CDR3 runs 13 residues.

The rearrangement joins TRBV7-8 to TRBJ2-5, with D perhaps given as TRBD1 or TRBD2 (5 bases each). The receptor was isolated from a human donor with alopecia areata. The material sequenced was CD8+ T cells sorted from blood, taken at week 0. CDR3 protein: CASSPGQQETQYF. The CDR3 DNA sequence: TGTGCCAGCAGCCCGGGGCAGCAAGAGACCCAGTACTTC.